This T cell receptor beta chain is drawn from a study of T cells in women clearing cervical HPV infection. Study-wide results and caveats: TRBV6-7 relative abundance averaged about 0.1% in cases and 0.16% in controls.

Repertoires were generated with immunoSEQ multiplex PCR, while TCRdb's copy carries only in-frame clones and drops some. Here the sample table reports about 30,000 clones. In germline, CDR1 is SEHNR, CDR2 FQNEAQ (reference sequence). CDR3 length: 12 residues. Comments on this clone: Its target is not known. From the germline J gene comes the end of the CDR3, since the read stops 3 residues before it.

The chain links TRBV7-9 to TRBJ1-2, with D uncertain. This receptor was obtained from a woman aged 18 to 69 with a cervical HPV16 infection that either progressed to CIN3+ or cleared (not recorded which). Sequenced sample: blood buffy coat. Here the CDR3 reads CASSLGGLDYTF. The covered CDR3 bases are TGTGCCAGCAGCTTGGGAGGACTCGAC. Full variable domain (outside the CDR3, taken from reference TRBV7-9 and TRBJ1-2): DTGVSQNPRHKITKRGQNVTFRCDPISEHNRLYWYRQTLGQGPEFLTYFQNEAQLEKSRLLSDRFSAERPKGSFSTLEIQRTEQGDSAMYLCASSLGGLDYTFGSGTRLTVV.